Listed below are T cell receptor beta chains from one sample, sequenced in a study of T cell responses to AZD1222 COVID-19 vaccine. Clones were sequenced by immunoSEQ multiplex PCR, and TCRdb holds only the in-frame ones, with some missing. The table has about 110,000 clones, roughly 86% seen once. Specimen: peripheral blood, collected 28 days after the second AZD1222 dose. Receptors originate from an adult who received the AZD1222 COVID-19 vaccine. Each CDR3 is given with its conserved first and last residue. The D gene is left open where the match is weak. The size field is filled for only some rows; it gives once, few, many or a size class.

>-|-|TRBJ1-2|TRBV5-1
CASSRVRGASDGYTF
TGCGCCAGCAGCAGGGTCAGGGGCGCCTCGGATGGCTACACCTTC
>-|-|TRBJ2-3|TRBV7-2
CASSLGVRDTQYF
TGTGCCAGCAGCTTGGGAGTAAGAGATACGCAGTATTTT
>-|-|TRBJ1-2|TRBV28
CASSPLGLSNYGYTF
TGTGCCAGCAGTCCATTGGGGCTTTCTAACTATGGCTACACCTTC
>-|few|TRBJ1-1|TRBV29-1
CSVSGGAEAFF
TGCAGCGTATCCGGGGGCGCTGAAGCTTTCTTT
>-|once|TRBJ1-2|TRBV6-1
CASSEPGTYGYTF
TGTGCCAGCAGTGAACCCGGGACCTATGGCTACACCTTC
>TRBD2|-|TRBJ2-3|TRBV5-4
CASTVQGGGAGTQYF
TGTGCCAGCACCGTCCAGGGCGGGGGGGCCGGTACGCAGTATTTT
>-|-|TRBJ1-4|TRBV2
CASSEEVRGQEKLFF
TGTGCCAGCAGTGAAGAGGTCCGGGGTCAAGAAAAACTGTTTTTT
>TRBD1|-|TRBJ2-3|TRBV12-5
CASGRDSHTDTQYF
TGTGCTAGTGGTCGGGACAGCCACACAGATACGCAGTATTTT
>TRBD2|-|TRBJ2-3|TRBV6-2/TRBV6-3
CASSWGAGRGTDTQYF
TGTGCCAGCAGCTGGGGAGCCGGGAGGGGCACAGATACGCAGTATTTT
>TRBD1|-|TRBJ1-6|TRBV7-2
CASSLTGAPSSPLHF
TGTGCCAGCAGCCTGACAGGGGCTCCTAGCTCACCCCTCCACTTT
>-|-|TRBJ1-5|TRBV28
CASGMWPQHF
TGTGCCAGCGGTATGTGGCCCCAGCATTTT
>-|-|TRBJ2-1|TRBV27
CASSQRQIDNEQFF
TGTGCCAGCAGCCAAAGACAGATAGACAATGAGCAGTTCTTC
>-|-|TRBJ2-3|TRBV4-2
CASSQESLIPSTDTQYF
TGTGCCAGCAGCCAAGAGAGCCTGATCCCAAGCACAGATACGCAGTATTTT
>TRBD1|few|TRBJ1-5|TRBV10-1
CASIRGTGCNQPQHF
TGCGCCAGCATCAGGGGGACGGGATGCAATCAGCCCCAGCATTTT
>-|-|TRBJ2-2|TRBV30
CAWSVGNTGELFF
TGTGCCTGGAGTGTTGGTAACACCGGGGAGCTGTTTTTT
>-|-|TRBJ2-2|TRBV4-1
CASSVTDSGELFF
TGCGCCAGCAGTGTGACGGATAGCGGGGAGCTGTTTTTT
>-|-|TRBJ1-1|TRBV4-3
CASSQDEGSMNTEAFF
TGCGCCAGCAGCCAAGATGAGGGCAGCATGAACACTGAAGCTTTCTTT
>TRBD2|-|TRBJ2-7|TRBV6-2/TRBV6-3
CASSRISGLPYEQYF
TGTGCCAGCAGTCGGATTAGCGGGCTCCCCTACGAGCAGTACTTC
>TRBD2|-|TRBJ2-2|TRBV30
CAWSPLAGANTGELFF
TGTGCCTGGAGCCCTCTAGCGGGGGCGAACACCGGGGAGCTGTTTTTT
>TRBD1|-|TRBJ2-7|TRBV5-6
CASSSRDRGPYEQYF
TGTGCCAGCAGTTCACGGGACAGGGGGCCCTACGAGCAGTACTTC
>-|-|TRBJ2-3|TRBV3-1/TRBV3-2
CASSRVGRLDTQYF
TGTGCCAGCAGCCGGGTAGGACGTCTCGATACGCAGTATTTT
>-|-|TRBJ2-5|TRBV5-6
CASSLLDLLGETQYF
TGTGCCAGCAGTCTCCTGGATTTACTGGGGGAGACCCAGTACTTC
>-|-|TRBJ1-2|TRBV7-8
CASSFRGRGGDYGYTF
TGTGCCAGCAGCTTTCGAGGCCGGGGAGGCGACTATGGCTACACCTTC
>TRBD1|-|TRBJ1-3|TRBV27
CASRRTGGLSGNTIYF
TGTGCCAGCAGGAGGACAGGGGGTCTTTCTGGAAACACCATATATTTT
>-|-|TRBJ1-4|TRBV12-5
CASGLGGANEKLFF
TGTGCTAGTGGTTTGGGGGGGGCTAATGAAAAACTGTTTTTT
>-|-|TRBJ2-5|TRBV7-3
CASSPRGRETQYF
TGTGCCAGCAGCCCCCGTGGACGGGAGACCCAGTACTTC
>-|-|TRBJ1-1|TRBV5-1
CASQLEHGYAEAFF
TGCGCCAGCCAATTGGAGCACGGGTACGCTGAAGCTTTCTTT
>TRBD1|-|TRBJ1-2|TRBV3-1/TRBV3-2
CASSSEGQYGYTF
TGTGCCAGCAGCTCAGAGGGACAGTATGGCTACACCTTC
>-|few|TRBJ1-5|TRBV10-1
CATPGGEPQHF
TGCGCCACCCCCGGGGGCGAGCCCCAGCATTTT
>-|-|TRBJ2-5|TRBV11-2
CASSLETQYF
TGTGCCAGCAGCTTGGAGACCCAGTACTTC
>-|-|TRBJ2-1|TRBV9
CASSAGIGEYNEQFF
TGTGCCAGCAGCGCCGGTATTGGGGAATACAATGAGCAGTTCTTC
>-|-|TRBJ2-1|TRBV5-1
CASSLGGGGGNEQFF
TGCGCCAGCAGCTTGGGAGGGGGAGGCGGAAATGAGCAGTTCTTC
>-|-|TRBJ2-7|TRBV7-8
CASSLGLEVSYEQYF
TGTGCCAGCAGCTTAGGGTTAGAGGTCTCCTACGAGCAGTACTTC
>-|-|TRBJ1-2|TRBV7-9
CASSLEFGYTF
TGTGCCAGCAGCTTAGAGTTTGGCTACACCTTC
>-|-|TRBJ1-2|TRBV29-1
CSVPAQGIYGYTF
TGCAGCGTGCCGGCACAGGGAATCTATGGCTACACCTTC
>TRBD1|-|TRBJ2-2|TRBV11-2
CASSMSPGQGSTGELFF
TGTGCCAGCAGCATGAGCCCGGGACAGGGGAGCACCGGGGAGCTGTTTTTT
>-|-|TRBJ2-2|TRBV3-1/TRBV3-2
CASSPMGTMSGELFF
TGTGCCAGCAGCCCGATGGGCACTATGAGCGGGGAGCTGTTTTTT
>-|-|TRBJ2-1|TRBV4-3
CASSATGSVFGEQFF
TGCGCCAGCAGCGCTACAGGGTCAGTTTTTGGTGAGCAGTTCTTC
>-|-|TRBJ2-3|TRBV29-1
CSVEERGGRTGWAQYF
TGCAGCGTTGAAGAACGGGGCGGGAGGACAGGGTGGGCGCAGTATTTT
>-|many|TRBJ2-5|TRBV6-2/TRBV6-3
CASSFPQDSQETQYF
TGTGCCAGCAGTTTCCCCCAGGACTCCCAAGAGACCCAGTACTTC
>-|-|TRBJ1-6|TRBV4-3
CASSQTPPNSPLHF
TGCGCCAGCAGCCAAACGCCTCCTAATTCACCCCTCCACTTT
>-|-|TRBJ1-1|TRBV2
CASRGRLLNTEAFF
TGTGCCAGCAGGGGGAGGTTACTGAACACTGAAGCTTTCTTT
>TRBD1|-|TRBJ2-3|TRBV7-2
CASSTRQGNTQYF
TGTGCCAGCAGCACCCGACAGGGAAATACGCAGTATTTT
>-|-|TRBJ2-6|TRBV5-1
CASSLLGAGLANVLTF
TGCGCCAGCAGCTTGCTGGGGGCGGGATTGGCCAACGTCCTGACTTTC
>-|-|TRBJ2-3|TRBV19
CASSIGRQGGITDTQYF
TGTGCCAGTAGTATAGGTAGGCAGGGCGGAATCACAGATACGCAGTATTTT
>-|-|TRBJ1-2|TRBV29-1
CSVEDLAYNYGYTF
TGCAGCGTTGAAGATTTGGCGTATAACTATGGCTACACCTTC
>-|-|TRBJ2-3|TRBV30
CAWSPRGRITDTQYF
TGTGCCTGGAGCCCGAGGGGACGGATCACAGATACGCAGTATTTT
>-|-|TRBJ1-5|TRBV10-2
CASSPAGTISNQPQHF
TGCGCCAGCAGTCCCGCCGGGACAATAAGCAATCAGCCCCAGCATTTT
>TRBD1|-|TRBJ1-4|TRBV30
CAWNPGTGVEKLFF
TGTGCCTGGAACCCCGGGACAGGGGTTGAAAAACTGTTTTTT
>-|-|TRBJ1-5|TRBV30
CAWSYGGYSNQPQHF
TGTGCCTGGAGCTACGGGGGATATAGCAATCAGCCCCAGCATTTT
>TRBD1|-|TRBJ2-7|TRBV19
CASSETRGQGRDEQYF
TGTGCCAGTAGTGAGACTCGGGGACAGGGTCGGGACGAGCAGTACTTC
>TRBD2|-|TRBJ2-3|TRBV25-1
CASSDTSGRAGADTQYF
TGTGCCAGCAGTGATACTAGCGGGAGGGCCGGGGCAGATACGCAGTATTTT
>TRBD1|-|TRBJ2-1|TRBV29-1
CSAGQGAREQFF
TGCAGCGCCGGACAGGGGGCTCGGGAGCAGTTCTTC
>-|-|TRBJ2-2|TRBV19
CASSIGTANTGELFF
TGTGCCAGTAGTATAGGTACGGCTAACACCGGGGAGCTGTTTTTT
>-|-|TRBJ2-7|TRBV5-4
CASSPWGHYEQYF
TGTGCCAGCAGCCCCTGGGGCCATTACGAGCAGTACTTC
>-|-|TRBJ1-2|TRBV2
CASSPGSDQGYTF
TGTGCCAGCAGTCCAGGGAGTGATCAGGGCTACACCTTC
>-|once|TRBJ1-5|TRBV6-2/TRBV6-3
CASSRTGLYQPQHF
TGTGCCAGCAGCAGGACGGGCCTGTATCAGCCCCAGCATTTT
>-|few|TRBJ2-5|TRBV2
CASSEGVSSFWETQYF
TGTGCCAGCAGTGAGGGGGTCAGCTCCTTCTGGGAGACCCAGTACTTC